The present entry profiles one TCR beta chain with its context. Regarding treatment: 15 to 20 received Ad26.COV2.S at low or high dose, single or two shots; roughly 5 received placebo; per-sample allocation not given. Samples came from day 63 after the first vaccine or placebo injection. The record originates from a study of Ad26.COV2.S vaccination and SARS-CoV-2 variants. Study-level information: Doses of Ad26.COV2.S were injected into muscle once or twice, 56 days apart.

Only in-frame clones appear in the TCRdb table, and some are missing; sequencing was by immunoSEQ multiplex PCR. The sample holds 440,000 or so clones; 90% are singletons and the top ten take 4.3%. This sequence originates from a person aged 18-60 years who received the Ad26.COV2.S COVID-19 vaccine or a placebo. Sequences were derived from peripheral blood, sampled in a trial of Ad26.COV2.S vaccine versus placebo.

CDR3 residues: CAWSGGTGSAFF. The CDR3 DNA reads TGTGCCTGGAGCGGGGGAACAGGGAGCGCTTTCTTT. V and J are TRBV30 and TRBJ1-1, with D perhaps matching TRBD1 (6 bases). Germline-derived CDR1 and CDR2 are GTSNPN and SVGIG (reference sequence). The CDR3 spans 12 residues. V was clipped by 3 bases and J by 11 bases, with 16 bases between them.